This TCR beta chain was sequenced for a study of T cells in narcolepsy. Study-wide context: Donors had narcolepsy type 1 or type 2, or were healthy controls.

Produced via immunoSEQ multiplex PCR; TCRdb's table is partial and in-frame only. Of around 42,000 clones detected, around 88% appear once; the ten largest clones hold roughly 1.2%. In its sample, this clone was seen once. What it recognizes is unknown. In germline, CDR1 is MNHNS, CDR2 SASEGT. V was trimmed by 4 bases and J by 11 bases, leaving 14 bases between them. The length of the CDR3 is 12 residues. Findings of the study overall: Autoreactive HCRT-specific and TRIB2-specific clonotypes were marked in same-patient CSF-versus-blood CD4+ comparisons.

V is TRBV6-1 and J is TRBJ1-1, with D tentatively TRBD1 (5 bases). The sequence was collected from a human donor with narcolepsy. Specimen: CD45RA- memory CD4+ T cells from PBMCs. The chain's CDR3 is CASSAGSESAFF. As DNA, the CDR3 is TGTGCCAGCAGTGCAGGGTCTGAGTCGGCTTTCTTT.